This is a list of T cell receptor beta chains from one sample in a study of T cell responses to AZD1222 COVID-19 vaccine. Produced via immunoSEQ multiplex PCR; TCRdb's table is partial and in-frame only. The data contain approximately 130,000 clones, over 90% of them seen just once; the ten biggest clones take up more than 0.7%. The sample consisted of peripheral blood, taken on day 0 of AZD1222 vaccination. Receptor source: an adult in good health. CDR3s include the opening cysteine and the closing phenylalanine or tryptophan. The D gene is left open where the match is weak. Size is stated for part of the rows, as once, few or many counts, or as a class when the clone is expanded.

TRBJ2-7 TRBV27 NA TRBD2 CASGSLAGLDEQYF TGTGCCAGCGGGTCACTAGCGGGTCTGGACGAGCAGTACTTC
TRBJ1-1 TRBV11-3 NA NA CASSLGQATEAFF TGTGCCAGCAGCTTAGGACAGGCCACTGAAGCTTTCTTT
TRBJ1-5 TRBV18 NA NA CASSRYGPDQPQHF TGTGCCAGCTCACGATATGGTCCTGATCAGCCCCAGCATTTT
TRBJ1-6 TRBV9 NA NA CASSVTVYNSPLHF TGTGCCAGCAGCGTTACTGTCTATAATTCACCCCTCCACTTT
TRBJ2-5 TRBV18 NA NA CASSPFAGNQETQYF TGTGCCAGCTCCCCGTTCGCGGGCAACCAAGAGACCCAGTACTTC
TRBJ2-7 TRBV29-1 NA NA CSSGDRGEQYF TGCAGCTCCGGGGACCGCGGGGAGCAGTACTTC
TRBJ1-5 TRBV3-1/TRBV3-2 NA NA CASSQRGGQPQHF TGTGCCAGCAGCCAGCGTGGGGGTCAGCCCCAGCATTTT
TRBJ2-3 TRBV7-2 NA TRBD2 CASSSHSGGYTDTQYF TGTGCCAGCAGCTCACATAGCGGGGGGTATACAGATACGCAGTATTTT
TRBJ1-1 TRBV20-1 NA NA CSVQGVAEAFF TGCAGTGTCCAGGGAGTGGCTGAAGCTTTCTTT
TRBJ1-6 TRBV19 NA NA CASRDRGNSPLHF TGTGCCAGTAGGGACAGAGGGAATTCACCCCTCCACTTT
TRBJ1-3 TRBV3-1/TRBV3-2 NA NA CASSQESHGNTIYF TGTGCCAGCAGCCAAGAGTCCCATGGAAACACCATATATTTT
TRBJ2-5 TRBV3-1/TRBV3-2 NA NA CASSPLTSAETQYF TGTGCCAGCAGCCCCCTTACTAGTGCAGAGACCCAGTACTTC
TRBJ1-6 TRBV18 NA NA CASSVIQGSALYNSPLHF TGTGCCAGCTCAGTAATACAGGGCTCGGCGCTCTATAATTCACCCCTCCACTTT
TRBJ1-1 TRBV18 NA NA CASSPPRAGLEAFF TGTGCCAGCTCACCACCGAGGGCAGGCCTTGAAGCTTTCTTT
TRBJ2-2 TRBV6-5 NA NA CASSWGGIDTGELFF TGTGCCAGCAGTTGGGGCGGGATCGACACCGGGGAGCTGTTTTTT
TRBJ1-3 TRBV27 once NA CASSPTRAGNTIYF TGTGCCAGCAGTCCGACAAGGGCTGGAAACACCATATATTTT
TRBJ1-1 TRBV29-1 NA NA CIVEGNTEAFF TGCATTGTAGAGGGGAACACTGAAGCTTTCTTT
TRBJ1-1 TRBV5-1 NA NA CASSPEQVGGTEAFF TGCGCCAGCAGCCCGGAGCAGGTGGGGGGTACTGAAGCTTTCTTT
TRBJ1-2 TRBV20-1 NA NA CSASSWATDYNYGYTF TGCAGTGCTAGTTCCTGGGCCACCGACTATAACTATGGCTACACCTTC
TRBJ1-1 TRBV6-5 NA TRBD1 CASSYIGTEMNTEAFF TGTGCCAGCAGTTACATCGGGACAGAAATGAACACTGAAGCTTTCTTT
TRBJ2-2 TRBV20-1 NA NA CSASYLGTGELFF TGCAGTGCTAGTTATCTAGGTACCGGGGAGCTGTTTTTT
TRBJ1-2 TRBV19 NA TRBD1 CASSTDRVTFHYGYTF TGTGCCAGTAGTACGGACAGGGTTACCTTCCACTATGGCTACACCTTC
TRBJ2-7 TRBV11-2 NA TRBD1 CASSSPDRASYEQYF TGTGCCAGCAGCTCCCCTGACAGGGCCTCCTACGAGCAGTACTTC
TRBJ2-2 TRBV7-9 NA NA CASSFNSLGLGANTGELFF TGTGCCAGCAGCTTTAATTCCCTCGGCCTAGGCGCGAACACCGGGGAGCTGTTTTTT
TRBJ1-1 TRBV18 NA NA CASSPPHKGANGEAFF TGTGCCAGCTCACCACCTCATAAAGGGGCGAACGGGGAAGCTTTCTTT
TRBJ1-4 TRBV19 NA NA CASSNRGTQGEKLFF TGTGCCAGTAGTAACAGAGGGACCCAAGGGGAAAAACTGTTTTTT
TRBJ1-2 TRBV5-1 NA NA CASSLDRPGGLYTF TGCGCCAGCAGCTTGGATCGCCCCGGGGGACTCTACACCTTC
TRBJ1-5 TRBV7-9 NA NA CASSLGGTGGQPQHF TGTGCCAGCAGCTTAGGGGGGACGGGGGGGCAGCCCCAGCATTTT
TRBJ1-4 TRBV3-1/TRBV3-2 NA NA CASSQPWTGEKLFF TGTGCCAGCAGCCAACCATGGACCGGTGAAAAACTGTTTTTT
TRBJ1-2 TRBV6-6 NA TRBD1 CASRDRGNYGYTF TGTGCCAGCAGGGACAGGGGGAACTATGGCTACACCTTC
TRBJ1-2 TRBV9 NA TRBD1 CASSDQAGGQIRYNYGYTF TGTGCCAGCAGCGATCAGGCCGGGGGACAGATAAGGTACAACTATGGCTACACCTTC
TRBJ2-7 TRBV19 NA TRBD1 CASNPSGTGAYEQYF TGTGCCAGTAACCCCTCCGGGACAGGGGCCTACGAGCAGTACTTC
TRBJ2-5 TRBV5-4 NA TRBD2 CASSSRTSQETQYF TGTGCCAGCAGCTCCAGGACTAGCCAAGAGACCCAGTACTTC
TRBJ2-7 TRBV6-5 NA NA CASSYSDVTKQYF TGTGCCAGCAGTTACTCCGATGTGACAAAGCAGTACTTC
TRBJ1-1 TRBV5-1 NA NA CASSLGALGTEAFF TGCGCCAGCAGCTTGGGGGCCCTGGGCACTGAAGCTTTCTTT
TRBJ2-1 TRBV12-3/TRBV12-4 once NA CASRSGSYNEQFF TGTGCCAGCAGGTCGGGGTCCTACAATGAGCAGTTCTTC
TRBJ1-6 TRBV5-4 NA TRBD1 CASSLDPSGTGGGLYF TGTGCCAGCAGCTTGGACCCCTCCGGGACAGGGGGCGGTTTGTACTTT
TRBJ1-6 TRBV4-1 NA NA CASSQGRNSPLHF TGCGCCAGCAGCCAAGGCAGGAATTCACCCCTCCACTTT
TRBJ2-5 TRBV7-9 NA TRBD1 CASRWGQGLSETQYF TGTGCCAGCAGGTGGGGACAGGGGCTATCGGAGACCCAGTACTTC
TRBJ2-7 TRBV18 NA NA CASSLGRGSYEQYF TGTGCCAGCTCACTCGGCCGGGGTAGCTACGAGCAGTACTTC
TRBJ2-5 TRBV20-1 NA NA CSARLAKTQYF TGCAGTGCTAGACTAGCGAAGACCCAGTACTTC
TRBJ2-3 TRBV3-1/TRBV3-2 NA NA CASSQVLWGNTQYF TGTGCCAGCAGCCAAGTCCTGTGGGGTAATACGCAGTATTTT
TRBJ1-1 TRBV7-9 NA NA CASSRGISLNTEAFF TGTGCCAGCAGCCGAGGAATTTCCCTGAACACTGAAGCTTTCTTT
TRBJ2-1 TRBV4-2 NA NA CASSKGERRSYNEQFF TGTGCCAGCAGCAAGGGGGAGCGGCGTTCCTACAATGAGCAGTTCTTC
TRBJ2-2 TRBV5-4 NA NA CASSIRVDTGELFF TGTGCCAGCAGCATCAGGGTTGACACCGGGGAGCTGTTTTTT
TRBJ2-3 TRBV24-1 NA NA CATSDPDSGGTDTQYF TGTGCCACCAGTGACCCCGACAGCGGAGGCACAGATACGCAGTATTTT
TRBJ1-4 TRBV14 NA NA CASSQEWPYEKLFF TGTGCCAGCAGCCAAGAATGGCCTTACGAAAAACTGTTTTTT
TRBJ2-3 TRBV7-2 NA NA CASSINRDDTQYF TGTGCCAGCAGCATAAACAGGGACGATACGCAGTATTTT
TRBJ2-5 TRBV3-1/TRBV3-2 NA TRBD2 CASSQDSSGARTQYF TGTGCCAGCAGCCAAGATTCCAGCGGGGCGCGGACCCAGTACTTC
TRBJ2-7 TRBV6-5 NA NA CASSYRRGGTYEQYF TGTGCCAGCAGTTACCGCAGGGGGGGGACCTACGAGCAGTACTTC
TRBJ2-1 TRBV24-1 once NA CATSATGTGSYNEQFF TGTGCCACCAGTGCCACCGGGACTGGCTCCTACAATGAGCAGTTCTTC
TRBJ1-4 TRBV2 once NA CASSEASREGEKLFF TGTGCCAGCAGTGAAGCGTCACGGGAGGGTGAAAAACTGTTTTTT
TRBJ1-1 TRBV18 NA NA CASSPEGWNTEAFF TGTGCCAGCTCACCAGAGGGATGGAACACTGAAGCTTTCTTT
TRBJ2-2 TRBV6-2/TRBV6-3 NA NA CASSYGAGRANTGELFF TGTGCCAGCAGTTACGGGGCAGGGCGGGCGAACACCGGGGAGCTGTTTTTT
TRBJ2-5 TRBV5-1 NA NA CASSPHFAQETQYF TGCGCCAGCAGTCCCCATTTTGCGCAAGAGACCCAGTACTTC
TRBJ1-1 TRBV7-9 NA TRBD1 CASSVPNRGNTEAFF TGTGCCAGCAGCGTCCCGAACAGGGGGAACACTGAAGCTTTCTTT
TRBJ2-5 TRBV5-1 NA NA CASSIRQQKETQYF TGCGCCAGCAGCATCCGACAGCAGAAAGAGACCCAGTACTTC
TRBJ1-2 TRBV18 NA TRBD1 CASSPWTGEDGYTF TGTGCCAGCTCACCCTGGACAGGGGAGGATGGCTACACCTTC
TRBJ1-1 TRBV12-3/TRBV12-4 NA NA CASSLRWATEAFF TGTGCCAGCAGTTTACGTTGGGCCACTGAAGCTTTCTTT